The next 29 T cell receptor beta chains were all read from a single sample in a study of cytomegalovirus exposure and HLA in healthy donors. A multiplex PCR was run with 60 Vbeta primers and 13 Jbeta primers. Clones were sequenced by immunoSEQ multiplex PCR, and TCRdb holds only the in-frame ones, with some missing. This sample's clone table lists 70,000 or so clones. Sequenced sample: PBMCs. The receptors here all came from a man aged 35-49 years in good health and CMV-seronegative.

The chain uses TRBV14 and TRBJ1-2; 10 bases align to TRBD1. From germline, CDR1 is SGHDN and CDR2 FVKESK. J lost 9 bases, V lost 4 bases, and 11 bases had no gene match. CDR3 length: 15 amino acids. DNA for the CDR3: TGTGCCAGCAGCCTCGGGGAGACAGGGGGCAGGAGCTACACCTTC. It translates to CASSLGETGGRSYTF.

V gene TRBV7-6 combines with J gene TRBJ2-3, with 7 bases matching TRBD2. The germline CDR1 and CDR2 sequences are SGHVS and FNYEAQ. V shed 0 bases, J shed 1 base, and the junction held 7 bases outside the gene matches. The CDR3 sequence is 17 residues long. The CDR3 sequence: CASSLASGVRRTDTQYF. In nucleotides, the CDR3 is TGTGCCAGCAGCTTAGCGAGCGGGGTGAGACGCACAGATACGCAGTATTTT. Full variable domain (missing parts from reference TRBV7-6 and TRBJ2-3): GAGVSQSPRYKVTKRGQDVALRCDPISGHVSLYWYRQALGQGPEFLTYFNYEAQQDKSGLPNDRFSAERPEGSISTLTIQRTEQRDSAMYRCASSLASGVRRTDTQYFGPGTRLTVL.

V usage is TRBV6-1 and J usage is TRBJ1-2, with TRBD1 matching 11 bases. The trim removed 3 bases at V and 9 bases at J, leaving 3 bases unmatched. CDR1 MNHNS and CDR2 SASEGT come from the germline V gene. The length of the CDR3 is 13 residues. The DNA of the CDR3 is TGTGCCAGCAGTGACCGGGACAGGGGGAGCTACACCTTC. Protein: CASSDRDRGSYTF.

The chain combines TRBV6-5 with TRBJ2-1; possibly TRBD1 for D (6 bases). Trimming shortened V by 2 bases and J by 8 bases, and 19 bases separated the two germline ends. The CDR3 has 16 residues. CDR1 and CDR2 (germline): MNHEY, SVGAGI. This CDR3 is CASSYGGQRAFHEQFF. DNA of the CDR3: TGTGCCAGCAGTTACGGGGGACAAAGAGCTTTCCATGAGCAGTTCTTC.

The chain is built from TRBV5-1 and TRBJ2-5; 12 positions match TRBD2. CDR3 size: 16 residues. Germline CDR1 SGHRS, CDR2 YFSETQ. V was pared by 0 bases and J by 5 bases, with 5 bases of the junction left unmatched. In DNA form, the CDR3 reads TGCGCCAGCAGCTTGGGGACTAGCGGGACTGGGGAGACCCAGTACTTC. This encodes CASSLGTSGTGETQYF. The full variable domain, with the rest looked up from reference TRBV5-1 and TRBJ2-5, is KAGVTQTPRYLIKTRGQQVTLSCSPISGHRSVSWYQQTPGQGLQFLFEYFSETQRNKGNFPGRFSGRQFSNSRSEMNVSTLELGDSALYLCASSLGTSGTGETQYFGPGTRLLVL.

This sequence joins TRBV29-1 and TRBJ1-1; 9 nucleotides align to TRBD1. Germline CDR1 and CDR2: SQVTM and ANQGSEA. The length of the CDR3 is 16 residues. The junction had 10 bases not matched to a gene; V was cut back by 5 bases and J by 0 bases. CDR3 sequence reads: CSVRPGQGILNTEAFF. The CDR3 DNA follows: TGCAGCGTTCGACCGGGACAGGGCATTTTGAACACTGAAGCTTTCTTT.

To note about this clone: One end of the junction is discordant with germline, which a read error may explain. This chain connects TRBV11-3 to TRBJ1-1; D is uncertain. The CDR3 runs to 13 residues. CDR1 is SGHNT, CDR2 YENEEA, per germline. The CDR3 reads CASSAQVNTEAFF. The CDR3 nucleotides read TGTGCCAGCAGCGCCCAGGTGAATACTGAAGCTTTCTTT.

The genes are TRBV15 and TRBJ2-5, with a possible D match to TRBD1 (6 bases). The J call may not be correct, given that the DNA end is closer to TRBJ2-7. Germline V CDR1 and CDR2: LNHNV, YYDKDF (reference sequence). This CDR3 has 13 amino acids. The CDR3 DNA reads as TGTGCCACCAGCAGGGGACATCCCTACGAGCAGTACTTC. Its protein product is CATSRGHPYEQYF.

On this clone itself: Within the sample, other DNA sequences also encode this same CDR3. The V call is TRBV20-1, the J call TRBJ2-5, with D possibly being TRBD1 (5 bases). The CDR3 consists of 11 residues. V lost 6 bases to trimming and J lost 4 bases, with 9 bases between them. Per the germline V gene, CDR1 is DFQATT and CDR2 is SNEGSKA (reference sequence). CDR3 in DNA: TGCAGTGCAGCTAGGGGAGAGACCCAGTACTTC. It specifies CSAARGETQYF.

This chain joins TRBV19 and TRBJ2-2, with D perhaps matching TRBD1 (7 bases). This CDR3 is built from 15 residues. Trimming took off 3 bases at V and 6 bases at J, with 14 bases between the two ends. Germline CDR1 and CDR2: LNHDA and SQIVND (reference sequence). The CDR3 reads CASSIQGGIPGELFF. As DNA, the CDR3 is TGTGCCAGTAGTATCCAGGGGGGTATTCCCGGGGAGCTGTTTTTT.

This rearrangement joins TRBV5-6 to TRBJ2-7, with 13 bases lining up with TRBD2. The CDR3 has 17 residues. Trimming removed 3 bases from V and 1 base from J; junction bases left unmatched: 7. Germline V gene data show CDR1 as SGHDT and CDR2 as YYEEEE. CDR3 sequence: CASSSKTSGGPSYEQYF. The CDR3 DNA is TGTGCCAGCAGCTCTAAGACTAGCGGGGGGCCTTCCTACGAGCAGTACTTC.

The V call is TRBV15, the J call TRBJ1-2; 7 bases match TRBD1. The CDR3 sequence is 14 residues long. Trimming took 0 bases from V and 8 from J; bases not matched to a gene: 6. Germline V gene sequence: CDR1 LNHNV, CDR2 YYDKDF (reference sequence). The CDR3 DNA sequence: TGTGCCACCAGCAGAGAAGACAGGGAGACGGGCTACACCTTC. Encoded protein: CATSREDRETGYTF.

The chain employs TRBV7-9 and TRBJ1-6, with no clear D. The V and J ends lost 4 bases and 12 bases respectively, with 16 bases between them. The CDR3 extends over 14 amino acids. Germline-derived CDR1 and CDR2 are SEHNR and FQNEAQ (reference sequence). The CDR3 protein is CASSYGVGLGPLHF. CDR3 nucleotides: TGTGCCAGCAGCTACGGGGTTGGATTAGGACCCCTCCACTTT.

The rearrangement uses TRBV28 and TRBJ1-1, with D possibly matching TRBD1 (5 bases). The CDR3 spans 14 residues. The germline V gene has CDR1 MDHEN and CDR2 SYDVKM. V was shortened by 3 bases and J by 1 base, with 9 bases between the two germline ends. In DNA form, the CDR3 reads TGTGCCAGCAGTTTGTACGGACAGAACACTGAAGCTTTCTTT. The encoded protein is CASSLYGQNTEAFF.

The CDR3 bases are TGTGCCATCAGTGACTCCACCGACGGACCGGGAAGCAATCAGCCCCAGCATTTT. Translation: CAISDSTDGPGSNQPQHF. This chain joins TRBV10-3 and TRBJ1-5; D is uncertain. V gave up 3 bases and J gave up 1 base, with 19 bases separating them. Germline CDR1 is ENHRY and CDR2 is SYGVKD. The CDR3 loop spans 18 amino acids.

The J gene is TRBJ1-3, the V gene TRBV30; no clear D. The length of the CDR3 is 12 residues. V lost 2 bases and J 4 bases, leaving 6 bases between the germline ends. CDR1 GTSNPN and CDR2 SVGIG come from the germline V gene (reference sequence). The CDR3 DNA sequence: TGTGCCTGGAGTTATCAGGGAAACACCATATATTTT. Translating gives CAWSYQGNTIYF.

V and J are TRBV6-5 and TRBJ1-5; the D gene is possibly TRBD1 (5 bases). The CDR3 is 14 residues long. Trimming pared 6 bases from V and 0 bases from J, leaving 9 bases between. Germline CDR1 is MNHEY and CDR2 is SVGAGI. The CDR3 sequence is CASSYTGSNQPQHF. In DNA, the CDR3 is TGTGCCAGCAGCTATACAGGTAGCAATCAGCCCCAGCATTTT.

The chain employs TRBV28 and TRBJ1-2; 8 bases align to TRBD1. V trimming: 5 bases; J trimming: 3 bases; junction bases outside the gene matches: 11. The CDR3 is 16 amino acids. Germline V gives CDR1 MDHEN, CDR2 SYDVKM. Here the CDR3 DNA reads TGTGCCAGCAGTGTAAGGGACAGGCTAGGAGACTATGGCTACACCTTC. Amino acid sequence: CASSVRDRLGDYGYTF.

The chain has TRBV6-5 and TRBJ1-6; D unresolved. With 6 bases removed from V and 0 bases from J, the gap between germline ends came to 9 bases. The CDR3 has 15 amino acids. CDR1 and CDR2 (germline): MNHEY, SVGAGI. For the CDR3, the DNA is TGTGCCAGCAGCCCTTCCAGCTCCTATAATTCACCCCTCCACTTT. This encodes CASSPSSSYNSPLHF.

This clone is deemed medium-sized by its frequency. This rearrangement joins TRBV19 to TRBJ2-1; D might be TRBD1 (6 bases). Germline CDR1 LNHDA, CDR2 SQIVND (reference sequence). The CDR3 extends over 12 amino acids. The V end lost 1 base, the J end lost 14 bases, and 12 bases lay between the germline ends. In DNA, the CDR3 is TGTGCCAGTAGTATAGGGACAGCGGAGGAGTTCTTC. This encodes CASSIGTAEEFF.

The chain joins TRBV29-1 to TRBJ2-7; 7 bases are a match to TRBD1. V shed 4 bases and J 0 bases; nucleotides not matched to a gene: 6. CDR1 is SQVTM and CDR2 is ANQGSEA in the germline V gene. The CDR3 sequence is 14 residues long. The CDR3 DNA reads as TGCAGCGTTGCTGGGACAGTGAGCTCCTACGAGCAGTACTTC. Residues: CSVAGTVSSYEQYF.

This chain uses TRBV7-8 with TRBJ1-5; D might be TRBD1 (6 bases). From germline, CDR1 is SGHVS and CDR2 FQNEAQ. Trimming pared 0 bases from V and 4 bases from J, leaving 13 bases between. This CDR3 spans 16 amino acids. The CDR3 bases are TGTGCCAGCAGCTTAGCAGTCCGGGGGGCTAATCAGCCCCAGCATTTT. It is translated as CASSLAVRGANQPQHF.

This chain uses TRBV5-1 with TRBJ2-7; possible D gene TRBD2, 6 bases. The CDR3 contains 15 residues. V lost 4 bases and J 3 bases, leaving 17 bases between the germline ends. The germline CDR1 and CDR2 sequences are SGHRS and YFSETQ. The CDR3 is CASSLGLGLSYEQYF. The CDR3, as DNA: TGCGCCAGCAGCCTTGGTTTGGGACTCAGCTACGAGCAGTACTTC.

The rearrangement links TRBV9 to TRBJ2-1; unclear D gene. Germline CDR1 is SGDLS and CDR2 is YYNGEE. V lost 6 bases and J lost 6, with 13 bases in between. This CDR3 comprises 13 residues. The CDR3 DNA sequence: TGTGCCAGCAACCCGGGTCCCTCCAATGAGCAGTTCTTC. Protein sequence: CASNPGPSNEQFF.

This rearrangement joins TRBV6-7 to TRBJ1-6; D is unresolved. TRBV6-7 falls under the ORF class, with uncertain function. The CDR3 is 16 residues long. V was clipped by 0 bases and J by 4 bases, with 10 bases between them. This chain's CDR3 is CASSYSSEAYNSPLHF. The DNA of the CDR3 is TGTGCCAGCAGTTACTCATCCGAGGCTTATAATTCACCCCTCCACTTT.

The J gene is TRBJ2-2, the V gene TRBV6-1; TRBD2 might be the D (5 bases). Germline lookup yields CDR1 MNHNS and CDR2 SASEGT. Trimming took 4 bases from V and 4 from J, leaving 16 bases between them. This CDR3 has 16 amino acids. As DNA, the CDR3 is TGTGCCAGCAGTGTTGGAAGGACTTCGAGCACCGGGGAGCTGTTTTTT. Translating it yields CASSVGRTSSTGELFF.

V gene TRBV7-2 combines with J gene TRBJ2-5, with D unresolved. The CDR3 contains 13 residues. Germline V lookup: CDR1 SGHTA, CDR2 FQGNSA. The V gene lost 6 bases and the J gene lost 7 bases, with 15 bases spanning the gap. CDR3 amino acids: CASSIRQSGTQYF. CDR3 nucleotide sequence: TGTGCCAGCAGTATTAGACAAAGTGGGACCCAGTACTTC.

J is TRBJ2-1 and V is TRBV11-2; a weak D match, TRBD1 (5 bases). The CDR3 totals 17 residues. The germline gives CDR1 SGHAT, CDR2 FQNNGV. Between the trimmed V and J ends, which lost 0 bases and 0 bases, there was a span of 12 bases. DNA of the CDR3: TGTGCCAGCAGCTTAGAGATGAGACAGAACTCCTACAATGAGCAGTTCTTC. It specifies CASSLEMRQNSYNEQFF.

The CDR3 DNA follows: TGTGCCAGCAGTTCCGATTTATGGACTAGCAGCTACGAGCAGTACTTC. Its protein is CASSSDLWTSSYEQYF. The chain couples TRBV6-5 to TRBJ2-7; 8 positions match TRBD2. The CDR3 is 16 residues long. CDR1 MNHEY and CDR2 SVGAGI come from the germline V gene. V lost 4 bases, J lost 3 bases, and 11 bases stayed unmatched.